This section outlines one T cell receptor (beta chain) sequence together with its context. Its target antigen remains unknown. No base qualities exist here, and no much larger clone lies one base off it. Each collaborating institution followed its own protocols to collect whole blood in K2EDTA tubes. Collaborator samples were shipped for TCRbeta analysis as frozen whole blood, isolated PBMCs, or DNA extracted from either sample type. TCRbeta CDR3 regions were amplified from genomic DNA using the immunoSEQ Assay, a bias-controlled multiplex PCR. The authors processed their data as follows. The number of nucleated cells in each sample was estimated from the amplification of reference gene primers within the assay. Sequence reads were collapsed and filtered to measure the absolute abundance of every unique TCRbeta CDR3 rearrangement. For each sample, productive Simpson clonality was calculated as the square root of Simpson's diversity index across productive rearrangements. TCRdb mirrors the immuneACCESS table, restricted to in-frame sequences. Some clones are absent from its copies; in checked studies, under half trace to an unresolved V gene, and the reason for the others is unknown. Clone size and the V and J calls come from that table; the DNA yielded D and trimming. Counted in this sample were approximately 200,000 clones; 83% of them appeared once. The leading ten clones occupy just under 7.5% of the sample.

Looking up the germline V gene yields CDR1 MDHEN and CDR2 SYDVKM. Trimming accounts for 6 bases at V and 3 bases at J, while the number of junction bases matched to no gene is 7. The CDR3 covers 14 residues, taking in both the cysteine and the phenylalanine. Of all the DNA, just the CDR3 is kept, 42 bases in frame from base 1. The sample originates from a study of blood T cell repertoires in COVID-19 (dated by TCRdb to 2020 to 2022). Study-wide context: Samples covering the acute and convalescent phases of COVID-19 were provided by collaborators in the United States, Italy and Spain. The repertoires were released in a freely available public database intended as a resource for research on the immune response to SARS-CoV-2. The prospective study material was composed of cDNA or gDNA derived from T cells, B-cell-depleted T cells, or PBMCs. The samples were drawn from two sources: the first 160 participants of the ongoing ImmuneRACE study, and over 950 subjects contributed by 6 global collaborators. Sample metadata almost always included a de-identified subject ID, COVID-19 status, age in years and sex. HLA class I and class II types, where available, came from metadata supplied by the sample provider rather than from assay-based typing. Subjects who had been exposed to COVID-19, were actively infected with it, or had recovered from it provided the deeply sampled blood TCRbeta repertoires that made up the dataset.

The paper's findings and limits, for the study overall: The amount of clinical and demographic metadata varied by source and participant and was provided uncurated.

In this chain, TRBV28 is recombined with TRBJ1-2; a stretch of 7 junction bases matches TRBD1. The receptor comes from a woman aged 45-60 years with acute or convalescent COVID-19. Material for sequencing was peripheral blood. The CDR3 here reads CASRPPGQHYGYTF. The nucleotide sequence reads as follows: TGTGCCAGCAGACCCCCGGGACAGCACTATGGCTACACCTTC.